This TCR beta chain was recorded in a study of CD8 T cells in ankylosing spondylitis. This clonotype has a single count. What it binds is unknown. V was shortened by 6 bases and J by 5 bases, with 13 bases between the two germline ends. The CDR3 extends over 13 amino acids. The germline gives CDR1 KGHSH, CDR2 LQKENI. TCRdb reanalysed the 5' RACE reads using MiXCR and keeps one entry per CDR3 protein. The repertoire holds some 400,000 distinct CDR3 sequences, with about a fifth as singletons. General study results and limits: About 8 highly homologous variants made up a TCR beta motif, and this motif appeared characteristic of ankylosing spondylitis blood. As for the disease-linked clones, they showed a CD8+ phenotype and occurred at relatively low frequencies in peripheral blood.

This chain uses TRBV18 with TRBJ2-5, with no clear D. Sequencing was carried out using blood, either unsorted or a sorted T cell fraction (not recorded which). The receptor was isolated from a male donor with ankylosing spondylitis. CDR3 nucleotides: TGTGCCAGCTCCCTACCAGTCAGGGAGACCCAGTACTTC. It is translated as CASSLPVRETQYF. The full variable domain, in which reference TRBV18 and TRBJ2-5 provide the parts outside the CDR3, is NAGVMQNPRHLVRRRGQEARLRCSPMKGHSHVYWYRQLPEEGLKFMVYLQKENIIDESGMPKERFSAEFPKEGPSILRIQQVVRGDSAAYFCASSLPVRETQYFGPGTRLLVL.